This TCR beta chain was recovered during a study of OX40 agonist ivuxolimab in advanced cancers. Study-wide background: Clinicians treated patients with ivuxolimab, an agonistic anti-OX40 (CD134) antibody. Roughly two fifths of patients had received prior checkpoint inhibitor therapy.

V trimming: 5 bases; J trimming: 1 base; junction bases outside the gene matches: 5. Looked up from germline, CDR1 is SGHAT and CDR2 is FQNNGV. The length of the CDR3 is 14 residues. Study-level points and caveats: The study found that CD8+ T cells averaged more expanded clones than CD4+. Clonal expansion from baseline to week 6 occurred in both CD4+ and CD8+ T cells.

Method: immunoSEQ multiplex PCR; TCRdb's copy keeps in-frame clones and lacks some. The table has around 83,000 clones, 91% seen once. Concerning this clone: No antigen is known for it.

The genes are TRBV11-2 and TRBJ2-7; 7 bases agree with TRBD2. The material was CD4+ or CD8+ T cells sorted from blood, obtained in a trial of the OX40 agonist ivuxolimab. This receptor was taken from an adult with an advanced solid tumor such as melanoma, head and neck, liver or kidney cancer. The CDR3 sequence is CASSLLRGSYEQYF. CDR3 bases: TGTGCCAGCAGCCTCCTGCGGGGGTCCTACGAGCAGTACTTC.